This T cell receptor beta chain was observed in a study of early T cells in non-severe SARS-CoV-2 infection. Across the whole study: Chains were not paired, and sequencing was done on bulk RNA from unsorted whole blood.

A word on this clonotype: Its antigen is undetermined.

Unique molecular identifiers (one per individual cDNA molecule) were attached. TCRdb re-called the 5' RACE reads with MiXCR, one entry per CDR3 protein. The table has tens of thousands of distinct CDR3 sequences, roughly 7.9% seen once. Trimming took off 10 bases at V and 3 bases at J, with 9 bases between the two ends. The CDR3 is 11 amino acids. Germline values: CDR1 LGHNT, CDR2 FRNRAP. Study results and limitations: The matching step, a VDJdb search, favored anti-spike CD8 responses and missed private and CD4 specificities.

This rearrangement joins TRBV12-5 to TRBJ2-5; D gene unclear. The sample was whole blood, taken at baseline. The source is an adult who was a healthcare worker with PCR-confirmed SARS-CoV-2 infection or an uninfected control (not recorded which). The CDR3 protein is CATQVKETQYF. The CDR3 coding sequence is TGTGCTACCCAGGTGAAAGAGACCCAGTACTTC.